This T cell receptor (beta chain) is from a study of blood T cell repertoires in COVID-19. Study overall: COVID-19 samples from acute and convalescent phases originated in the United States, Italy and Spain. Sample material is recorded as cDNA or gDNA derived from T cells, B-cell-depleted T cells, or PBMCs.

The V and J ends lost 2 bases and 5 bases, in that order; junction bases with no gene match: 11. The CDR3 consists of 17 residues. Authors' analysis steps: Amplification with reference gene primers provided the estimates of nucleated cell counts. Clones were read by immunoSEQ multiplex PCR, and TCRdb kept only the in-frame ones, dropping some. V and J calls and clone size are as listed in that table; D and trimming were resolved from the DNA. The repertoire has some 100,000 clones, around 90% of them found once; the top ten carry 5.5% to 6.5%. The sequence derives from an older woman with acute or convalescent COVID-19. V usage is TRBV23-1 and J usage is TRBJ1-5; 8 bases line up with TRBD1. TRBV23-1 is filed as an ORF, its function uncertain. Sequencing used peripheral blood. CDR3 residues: CASSQDDRDRYDQPQHF. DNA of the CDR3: TGCGCCAGCAGTCAAGATGACCGGGACAGGTACGATCAGCCCCAGCATTTT.